This T cell receptor beta chain was documented in a study of metastatic and nonmetastatic thyroid tumors. Worth noting for this clone: A much larger clone lies one base from this, so it may be a read error. This sample also contains other DNA sequences that code for the same CDR3.

No patient had received any treatment before thyroid surgery. CDR3 length: 19 residues. In germline, CDR1 is MNHEY, CDR2 SVGAGI. Trimming shortened V by 2 bases and J by 6 bases, and 28 bases separated the two germline ends. TCRdb re-processed the PCR reads through MiXCR. This table holds about 59,000 clones, under 20% found once. The source material was blood. The chain joins TRBV6-5 to TRBJ2-5; D not certain. The origin of this receptor is a male donor with papillary thyroid cancer or a benign thyroid nodule (not recorded which). Some clones in this sample may be carry-over from other donors' samples. The CDR3 region has the DNA TGTGCCAGCAGTTACGTGCCCCTAAGCCCAACAAGGTTGGGAAAGACCCAGTACTTC. It encodes CASSYVPLSPTRLGKTQYF.